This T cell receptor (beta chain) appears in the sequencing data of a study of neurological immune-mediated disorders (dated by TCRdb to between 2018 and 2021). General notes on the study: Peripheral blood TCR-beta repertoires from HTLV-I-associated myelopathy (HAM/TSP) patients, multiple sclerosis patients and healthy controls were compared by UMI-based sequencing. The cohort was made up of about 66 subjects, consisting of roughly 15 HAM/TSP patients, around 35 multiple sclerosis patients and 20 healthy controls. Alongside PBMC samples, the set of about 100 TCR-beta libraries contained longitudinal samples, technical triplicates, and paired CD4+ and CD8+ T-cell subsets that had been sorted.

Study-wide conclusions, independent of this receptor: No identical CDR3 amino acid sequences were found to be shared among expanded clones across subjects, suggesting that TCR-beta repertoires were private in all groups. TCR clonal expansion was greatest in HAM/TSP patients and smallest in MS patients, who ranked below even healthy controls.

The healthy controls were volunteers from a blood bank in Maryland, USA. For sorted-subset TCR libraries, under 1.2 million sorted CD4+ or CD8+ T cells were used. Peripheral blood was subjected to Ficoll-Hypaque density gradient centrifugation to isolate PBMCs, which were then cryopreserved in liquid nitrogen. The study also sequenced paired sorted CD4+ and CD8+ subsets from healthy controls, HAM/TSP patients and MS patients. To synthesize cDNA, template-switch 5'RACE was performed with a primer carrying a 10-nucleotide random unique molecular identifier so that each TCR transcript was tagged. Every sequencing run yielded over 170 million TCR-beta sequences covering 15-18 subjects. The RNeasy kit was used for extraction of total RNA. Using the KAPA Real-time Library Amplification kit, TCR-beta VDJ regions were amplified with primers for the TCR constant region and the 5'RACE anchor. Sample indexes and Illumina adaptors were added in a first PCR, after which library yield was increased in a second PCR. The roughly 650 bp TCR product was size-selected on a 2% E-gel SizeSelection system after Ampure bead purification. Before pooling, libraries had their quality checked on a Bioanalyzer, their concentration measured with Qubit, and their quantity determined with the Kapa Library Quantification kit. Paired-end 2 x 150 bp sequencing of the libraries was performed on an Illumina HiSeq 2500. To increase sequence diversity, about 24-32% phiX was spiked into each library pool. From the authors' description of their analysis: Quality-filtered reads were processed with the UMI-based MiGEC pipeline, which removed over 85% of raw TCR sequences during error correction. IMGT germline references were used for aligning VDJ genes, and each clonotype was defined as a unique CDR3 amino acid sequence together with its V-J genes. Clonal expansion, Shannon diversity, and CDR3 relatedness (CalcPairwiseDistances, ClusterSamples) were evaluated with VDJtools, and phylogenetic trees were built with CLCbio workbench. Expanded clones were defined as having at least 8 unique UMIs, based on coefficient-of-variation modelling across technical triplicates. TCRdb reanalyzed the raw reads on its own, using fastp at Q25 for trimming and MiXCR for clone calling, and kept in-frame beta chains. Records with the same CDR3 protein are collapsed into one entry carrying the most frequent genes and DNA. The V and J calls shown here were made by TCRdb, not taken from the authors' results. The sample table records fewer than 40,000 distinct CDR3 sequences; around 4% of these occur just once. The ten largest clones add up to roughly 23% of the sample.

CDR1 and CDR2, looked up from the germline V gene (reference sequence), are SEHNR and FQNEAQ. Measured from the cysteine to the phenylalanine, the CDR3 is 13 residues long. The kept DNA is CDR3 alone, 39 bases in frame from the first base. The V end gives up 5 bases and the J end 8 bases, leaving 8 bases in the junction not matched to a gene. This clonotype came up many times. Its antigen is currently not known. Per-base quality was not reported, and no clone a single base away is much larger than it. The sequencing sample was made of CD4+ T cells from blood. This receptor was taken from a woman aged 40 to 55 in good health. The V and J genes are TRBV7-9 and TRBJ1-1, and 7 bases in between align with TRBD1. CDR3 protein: CASSNSRGQEAFF. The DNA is TGTGCCAGCAGCAATTCCCGGGGACAGGAAGCTTTCTTT.